This TCR beta chain was sequenced for a study of cytomegalovirus exposure and HLA in healthy donors. Study findings and constraints: Later analysis identified several of the most significant clusters that appeared linked to common viral pathogens. Among CMV-associated TCR beta chains, most appeared HLA-restricted in a later analysis. Earlier analysis found most TCR beta V segments productive about 87% or about 30% of the time. There were approximately 150 TCR beta chains listed as cytomegalovirus-associated.

Turning to this clone: Its antigen is as yet unknown.

The PCR employed 60 Vbeta primers together with 13 Jbeta primers. TCRdb keeps only in-frame clones here, not all; method: immunoSEQ multiplex PCR. The sample records fewer than 250,000 clones, around nine tenths being singletons. This clonotype was sampled from a woman between 18 and 30 years old in good health and CMV-seronegative. Sequencing input: PBMCs.

CDR3 in DNA: TGTGCCAGCAGCTTAGGAGCGCGGAGCTCCTACAATGAGCAGTTCTTC. Protein: CASSLGARSSYNEQFF. The rearrangement uses TRBV7-6 and TRBJ2-1; D unresolved. Looked up from germline, CDR1 is SGHVS and CDR2 is FNYEAQ. The CDR3 has 16 residues. Trimming took 1 base from V and 0 from J, leaving 10 bases between them.